This T cell receptor beta chain derives from a study of regulatory T cells in long-lasting Graves disease (dated by TCRdb to about 2021). TCRdb reprocessing: public reads trimmed at Q25 with fastp, clones called with MiXCR, in-frame beta chains kept. One record per CDR3 amino acid sequence lists the most common genes and DNA. The sample profile shows over a thousand distinct CDR3 sequences; 45% to 55% of them were found once. The ten largest clones add up to approximately 10% of the sample. For both TCR sequencing and RNA sequencing, RNA was extracted from PBMCs using TRIzol. The source material was peripheral blood mononuclear cells (PBMCs), sampled with antithyroid drug treatment, in newly diagnosed or persistent Graves disease (not recorded which). The receptors were gathered from a female donor with Graves disease. Donor details come from another sample of the same person, matched by shared clones.

This clonotype is a singleton in its sample. J is TRBJ1-5 and V is TRBV19; D remains unclear. V gave up 1 base and J gave up 0 bases, with 10 bases separating them. Germline CDR1 LNHDA, CDR2 SQIVND (reference sequence). The CDR3 is 16 amino acids. CDR3 protein: CASSIGTEYSNQPQHF. In nucleotides, the CDR3 is TGTGCCAGTAGTATAGGAACCGAGTATAGCAATCAGCCCCAGCATTTT.